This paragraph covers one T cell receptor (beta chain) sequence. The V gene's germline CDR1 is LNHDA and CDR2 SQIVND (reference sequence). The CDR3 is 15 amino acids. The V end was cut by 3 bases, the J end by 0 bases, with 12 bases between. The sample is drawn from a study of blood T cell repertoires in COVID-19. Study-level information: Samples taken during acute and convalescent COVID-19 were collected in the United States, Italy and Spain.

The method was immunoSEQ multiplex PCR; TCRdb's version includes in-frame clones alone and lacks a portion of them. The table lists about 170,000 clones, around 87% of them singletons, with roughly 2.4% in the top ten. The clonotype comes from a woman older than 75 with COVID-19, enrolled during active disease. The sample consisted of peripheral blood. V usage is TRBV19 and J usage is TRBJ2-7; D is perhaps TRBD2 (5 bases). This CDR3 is CASSIFGDSSYEQYF. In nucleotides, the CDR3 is TGTGCCAGTAGTATTTTCGGGGATAGCTCCTACGAGCAGTACTTC. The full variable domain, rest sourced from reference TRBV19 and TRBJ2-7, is DGGITQSPKYLFRKEGQNVTLSCEQNLNHDAMYWYRQDPGQGLRLIYYSQIVNDFQKGDIAEGYSVSREKKESFPLTVTSAQKNPTAFYLCASSIFGDSSYEQYFGPGTRLTVT.